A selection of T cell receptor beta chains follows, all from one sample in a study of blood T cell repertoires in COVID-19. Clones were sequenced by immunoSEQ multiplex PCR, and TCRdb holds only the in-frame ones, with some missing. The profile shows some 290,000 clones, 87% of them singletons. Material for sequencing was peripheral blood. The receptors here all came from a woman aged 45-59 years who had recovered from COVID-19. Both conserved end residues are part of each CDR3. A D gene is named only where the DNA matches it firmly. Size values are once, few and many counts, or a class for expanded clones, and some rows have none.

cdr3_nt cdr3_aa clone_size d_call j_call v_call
TGCGCCAGCACCACCACGGGAGGATGGAATTCACCCCTCCACTTT CASTTTGGWNSPLHF NA NA TRBJ1-6 TRBV5-1
TGTGCCAGCAGTTTAGACACGTTGGGGGCCTATGGCTACACCTTC CASSLDTLGAYGYTF NA NA TRBJ1-2 TRBV28
TGTGCCAGCAGTGTGGGACACACTGCAACTAATGAAAAACTGTTTTTT CASSVGHTATNEKLFF once NA TRBJ1-4 TRBV6-1
TGTGCCAGCAGTGAAGAGGGGGCCGGGGAGCTGTTTTTT CASSEEGAGELFF few NA TRBJ2-2 TRBV2
TGTGCCAGCAGCCCGAGGTCAGACCCGAACACCGGGGAGCTGTTTTTT CASSPRSDPNTGELFF NA NA TRBJ2-2 TRBV7-6
TGTGCCAGCAGCCCTCGGGCCGGACAGGGAGCTGAGAACGAGCAGTACTTC CASSPRAGQGAENEQYF NA TRBD1 TRBJ2-7 TRBV9
TGTGCCAGCAGCTTGGTCAGGGGGCTGGAAGGCTACACCTTC CASSLVRGLEGYTF NA TRBD1 TRBJ1-2 TRBV5-6
TGTGCCAGCAGCTTAGCGGCGGGATGGGGGAATGAGCAGTTCTTC CASSLAAGWGNEQFF once NA TRBJ2-1 TRBV7-6
TGTGCCAGCAGCCGACTAATACCCTATGGCTACACCTTC CASSRLIPYGYTF few NA TRBJ1-2 TRBV3-1/TRBV3-2
TGTGCCAGCAGTGTTGGAGAGAACACTGAAGCTTTCTTT CASSVGENTEAFF NA NA TRBJ1-1 TRBV2
TGTGCCAGCAGCTTAACCAGGGGGAATGAGCAGTTCTTC CASSLTRGNEQFF NA TRBD1 TRBJ2-1 TRBV7-3
TGTGCCAGCAGTTACATCTGGGTACAAAGGAGCATTCAGTACTTC CASSYIWVQRSIQYF NA NA TRBJ2-4 TRBV6-6
TGTGCCAGCAGTTTAACAGGCCCGTATGAAGCTTTCTTT CASSLTGPYEAFF NA NA TRBJ1-1 TRBV28
TGTGCCAGCAGCTTTAGACTAGCGGGAGGGTACGAGCAGTACTTC CASSFRLAGGYEQYF NA TRBD2 TRBJ2-7 TRBV7-2
TGTGCCAGCAGCCAAGGGACAACTAACTATGGCTACACCTTC CASSQGTTNYGYTF once NA TRBJ1-2 TRBV3-1/TRBV3-2
TGTGCCAGCAGCTTAGTGGGACAGGGGTCCTACCAGAGCTCCTACGAGCAGTACTTC CASSLVGQGSYQSSYEQYF NA TRBD1 TRBJ2-7 TRBV13
TGTGCCATCAGTGACCACGGGACTAATGAAAAACTGTTTTTT CAISDHGTNEKLFF NA NA TRBJ1-4 TRBV10-3
TGTGCCAGCAGCGCAGGGGGTCACGAGCAGTACTTC CASSAGGHEQYF NA TRBD1 TRBJ2-7 TRBV28
TGTGCCAGCAGCCCTCTCAGAATATATAGCAATCAGCCCCAGCATTTT CASSPLRIYSNQPQHF NA NA TRBJ1-5 TRBV12-1
TGTGCCAGCAGCCAAGTTCCAGGGGCCTCTGGAAACACCATATATTTT CASSQVPGASGNTIYF NA NA TRBJ1-3 TRBV3-1/TRBV3-2
TGTGCCAGCAGCTCAGATTGGACAGGAAGGACTGAAGCTTTCTTT CASSSDWTGRTEAFF NA TRBD1 TRBJ1-1 TRBV7-2
TGTGCCAGCAGCTTATCCGGATTATCTAGCGGAGATACGCAGTATTTT CASSLSGLSSGDTQYF NA TRBD2 TRBJ2-3 TRBV7-2
TGTGCCAGCAGCTTGGAACTAGCGCTTCAGGAGCAGTTCTTC CASSLELALQEQFF NA TRBD2 TRBJ2-1 TRBV5-8
TGTGCCAGCAGCCCCCGTAGCGGGGAAGAGACCCAGTACTTC CASSPRSGEETQYF NA TRBD2 TRBJ2-5 TRBV5-4
TGTGCCAGCAGCAGGACAGGGAACACTGAAGCTTTCTTT CASSRTGNTEAFF NA TRBD1 TRBJ1-1 TRBV5-4
TGTGCCAGCAGTAGCCCCCGGGGATTTTCCTACGAGCAGTACTTC CASSSPRGFSYEQYF NA NA TRBJ2-7 TRBV6-5
TGCGCCAGCAGCGGGCCACTAGCGGGAGTCCACAATGAGCAGTTCTTC CASSGPLAGVHNEQFF NA TRBD2 TRBJ2-1 TRBV5-1
TGTGCCAGCAGCATACCGGACAGGGGGTTCGACGAGCAGTACTTC CASSIPDRGFDEQYF once TRBD1 TRBJ2-7 TRBV7-9